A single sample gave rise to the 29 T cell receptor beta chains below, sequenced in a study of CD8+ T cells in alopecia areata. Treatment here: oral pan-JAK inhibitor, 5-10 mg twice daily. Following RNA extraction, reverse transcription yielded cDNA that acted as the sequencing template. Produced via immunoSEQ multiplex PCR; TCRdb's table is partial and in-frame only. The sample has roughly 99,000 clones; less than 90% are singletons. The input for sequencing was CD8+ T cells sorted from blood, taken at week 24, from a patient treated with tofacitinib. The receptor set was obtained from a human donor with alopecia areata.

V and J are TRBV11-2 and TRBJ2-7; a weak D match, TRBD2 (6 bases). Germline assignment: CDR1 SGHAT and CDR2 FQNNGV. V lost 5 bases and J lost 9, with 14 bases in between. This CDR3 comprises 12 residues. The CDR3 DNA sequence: TGTGCCAGCAGCGGGGAGGAGTCTGGGCAGTACTTC. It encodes CASSGEESGQYF.

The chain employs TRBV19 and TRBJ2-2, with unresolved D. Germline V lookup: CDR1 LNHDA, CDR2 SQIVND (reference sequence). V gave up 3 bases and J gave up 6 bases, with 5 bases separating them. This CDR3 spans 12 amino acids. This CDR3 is CASSIHAGELFF. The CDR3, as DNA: TGTGCCAGTAGTATCCATGCCGGGGAGCTGTTTTTT.

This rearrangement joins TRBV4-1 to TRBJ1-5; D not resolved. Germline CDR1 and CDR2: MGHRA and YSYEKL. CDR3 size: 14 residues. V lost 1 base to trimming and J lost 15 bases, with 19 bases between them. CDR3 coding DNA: TGCGCCAGCAGCCAAGTGGTGGGCAGCAAAGCTCCGCATTTT. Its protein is CASSQVVGSKAPHF.

CDR3: CASSSGQGYTF. The CDR3 coding sequence is TGTGCCAGCAGCTCTGGACAAGGCTACACCTTC. V usage is TRBV7-9 and J usage is TRBJ1-2; weak D call: TRBD1 (5 bases). The CDR3 covers 11 residues. V shed 4 bases and J shed 8 bases, with 8 bases lying between them. The germline V gene has CDR1 SEHNR and CDR2 FQNEAQ (reference sequence). Full variable domain (remainder filled in from reference TRBV7-9 and TRBJ1-2): DTGVSQNPRHKITKRGQNVTFRCDPISEHNRLYWYRQTLGQGPEFLTYFQNEAQLEKSRLLSDRFSAERPKGSFSTLEIQRTEQGDSAMYLCASSSGQGYTFGSGTRLTVV.

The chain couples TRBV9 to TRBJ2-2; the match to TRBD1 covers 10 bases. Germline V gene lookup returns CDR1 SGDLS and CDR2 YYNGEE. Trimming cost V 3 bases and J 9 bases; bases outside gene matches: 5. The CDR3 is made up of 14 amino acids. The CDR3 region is CASSDGTGDWELFF. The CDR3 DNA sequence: TGTGCCAGCAGCGACGGGACAGGGGATTGGGAGCTGTTTTTT.

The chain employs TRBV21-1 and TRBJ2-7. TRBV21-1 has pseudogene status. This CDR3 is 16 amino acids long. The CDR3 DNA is TGTGCCAGCAGCAAAGTCGTATTCGACGGGCACTACGAGCAGTACTTC. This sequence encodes CASSKVVFDGHYEQYF.

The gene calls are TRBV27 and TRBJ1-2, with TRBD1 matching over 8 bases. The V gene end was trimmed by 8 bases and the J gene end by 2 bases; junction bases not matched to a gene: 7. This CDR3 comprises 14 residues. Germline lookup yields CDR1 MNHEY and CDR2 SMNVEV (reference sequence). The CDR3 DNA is TGTGCCAGCCGTAACAGGGGGAAAAACTATGGCTACACCTTC. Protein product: CASRNRGKNYGYTF.

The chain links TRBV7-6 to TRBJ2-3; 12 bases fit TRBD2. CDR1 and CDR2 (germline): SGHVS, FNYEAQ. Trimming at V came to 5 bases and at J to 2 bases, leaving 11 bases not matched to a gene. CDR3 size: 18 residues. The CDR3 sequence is CASSLMTSGGSFTDTQYF. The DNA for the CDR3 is TGTGCCAGCAGCCTAATGACTAGCGGGGGCTCCTTCACAGATACGCAGTATTTT.

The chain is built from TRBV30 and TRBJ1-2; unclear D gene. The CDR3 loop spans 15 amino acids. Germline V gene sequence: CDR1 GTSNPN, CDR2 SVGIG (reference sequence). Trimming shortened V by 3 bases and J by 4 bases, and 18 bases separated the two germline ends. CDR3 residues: CAWSSSSGRAYGYTF. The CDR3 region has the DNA TGTGCCTGGAGCTCTTCGTCAGGAAGGGCCTATGGCTACACCTTC.

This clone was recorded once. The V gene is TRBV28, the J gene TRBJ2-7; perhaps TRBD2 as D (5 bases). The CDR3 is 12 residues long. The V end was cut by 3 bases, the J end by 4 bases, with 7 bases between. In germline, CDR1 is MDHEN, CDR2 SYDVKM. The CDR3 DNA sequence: TGTGCCAGCAGTTTCTCGGGATACGAGCAGTACTTC. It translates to CASSFSGYEQYF.

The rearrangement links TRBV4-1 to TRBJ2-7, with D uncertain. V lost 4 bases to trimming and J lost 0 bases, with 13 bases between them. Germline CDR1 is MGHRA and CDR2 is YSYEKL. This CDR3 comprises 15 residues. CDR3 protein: CASSPQEFGSYEQYF. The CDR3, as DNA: TGCGCCAGCAGCCCCCAGGAGTTCGGCTCCTACGAGCAGTACTTC.

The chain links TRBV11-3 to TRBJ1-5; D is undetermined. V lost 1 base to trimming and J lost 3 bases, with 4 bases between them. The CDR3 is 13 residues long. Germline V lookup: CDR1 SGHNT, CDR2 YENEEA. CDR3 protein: CASSLGANQPQHF. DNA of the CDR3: TGTGCCAGCAGCTTAGGGGCCAATCAGCCCCAGCATTTT. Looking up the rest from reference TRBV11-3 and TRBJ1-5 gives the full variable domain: EAGVVQSPRYKIIEKKQPVAFWCNPISGHNTLYWYLQNLGQGPELLIRYENEEAVDDSQLPKDRFSAERLKGVDSTLKIQPAELGDSAVYLCASSLGANQPQHFGDGTRLSIL.

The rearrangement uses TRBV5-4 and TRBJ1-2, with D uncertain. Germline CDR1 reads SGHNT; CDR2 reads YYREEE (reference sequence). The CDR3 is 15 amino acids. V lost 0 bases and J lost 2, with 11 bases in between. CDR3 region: CASSLEQSPNYGYTF. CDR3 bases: TGTGCCAGCAGCTTGGAACAGTCACCCAACTATGGCTACACCTTC.

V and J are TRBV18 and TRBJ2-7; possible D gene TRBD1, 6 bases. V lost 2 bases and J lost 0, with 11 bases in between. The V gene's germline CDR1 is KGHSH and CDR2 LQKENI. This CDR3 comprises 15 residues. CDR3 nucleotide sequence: TGTGCCAGCTCACCAAGGGACACGAGCTCCTACGAGCAGTACTTC. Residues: CASSPRDTSSYEQYF.

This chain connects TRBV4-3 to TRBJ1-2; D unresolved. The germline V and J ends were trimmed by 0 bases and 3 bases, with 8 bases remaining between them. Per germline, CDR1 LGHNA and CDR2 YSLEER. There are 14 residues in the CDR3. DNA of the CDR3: TGCGCCAGCAGCCAAGAGGGTTTGGACTATGGCTACACCTTC. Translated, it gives CASSQEGLDYGYTF.

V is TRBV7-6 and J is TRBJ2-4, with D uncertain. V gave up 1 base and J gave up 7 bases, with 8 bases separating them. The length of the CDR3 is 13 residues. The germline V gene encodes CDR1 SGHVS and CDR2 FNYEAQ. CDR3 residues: CASSLETSNIQYF. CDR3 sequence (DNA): TGTGCCAGCAGCTTAGAAACATCCAACATTCAGTACTTC.

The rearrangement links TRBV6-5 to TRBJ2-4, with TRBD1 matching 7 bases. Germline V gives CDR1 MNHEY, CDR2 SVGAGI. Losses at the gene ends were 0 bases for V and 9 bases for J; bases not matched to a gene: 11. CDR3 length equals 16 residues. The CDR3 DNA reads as TGTGCCAGCAGTTACTCATCGGGACAGTCGTTTGGCATTCAGTACTTC. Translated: CASSYSSGQSFGIQYF.

CDR3 sequence: CASSTRQGLEQFF. The DNA for the CDR3 is TGTGCCAGTAGTACCAGACAGGGGCTCGAGCAGTTCTTC. The chain has TRBV19 and TRBJ2-1; the match to TRBD1 covers 8 bases. This CDR3 comprises 13 residues. CDR1 and CDR2 (germline): LNHDA, SQIVND (reference sequence). The V segment lost 4 bases and the J segment 10 bases; nucleotides outside the gene matches: 6. Using reference TRBV19 and TRBJ2-1 for the parts outside the CDR3, the full variable domain is DGGITQSPKYLFRKEGQNVTLSCEQNLNHDAMYWYRQDPGQGLRLIYYSQIVNDFQKGDIAEGYSVSREKKESFPLTVTSAQKNPTAFYLCASSTRQGLEQFFGPGTRLTVL.

The CDR3 DNA follows: TGTGCCACCAGCAGGCGACAGGGAGGCGAGACCCAGTACTTC. This translates into CATSRRQGGETQYF. The V and J genes are TRBV15 and TRBJ2-5, with D possibly being TRBD1 (7 bases). The CDR3 has 14 residues. V lost 3 bases and J 5 bases, leaving 13 bases between the germline ends. Looked up from germline, CDR1 is LNHNV and CDR2 is YYDKDF (reference sequence).

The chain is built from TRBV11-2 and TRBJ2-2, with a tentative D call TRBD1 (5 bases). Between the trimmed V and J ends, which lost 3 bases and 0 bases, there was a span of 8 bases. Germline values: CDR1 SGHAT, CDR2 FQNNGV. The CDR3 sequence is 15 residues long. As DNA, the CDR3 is TGTGCCAGCAGCTTTTTACAGGCGAACACCGGGGAGCTGTTTTTT. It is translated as CASSFLQANTGELFF.

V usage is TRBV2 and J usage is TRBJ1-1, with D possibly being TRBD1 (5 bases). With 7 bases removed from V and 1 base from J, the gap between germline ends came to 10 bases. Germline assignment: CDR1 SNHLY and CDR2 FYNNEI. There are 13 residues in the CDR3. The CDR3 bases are TGTGCCAGCACTCTGGGGGAGAACACTGAAGCTTTCTTT. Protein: CASTLGENTEAFF.

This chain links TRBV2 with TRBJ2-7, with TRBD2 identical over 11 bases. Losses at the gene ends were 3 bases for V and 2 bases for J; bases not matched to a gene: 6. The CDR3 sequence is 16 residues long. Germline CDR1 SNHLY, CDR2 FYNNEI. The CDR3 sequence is CASSDGRLAGTYEQYF. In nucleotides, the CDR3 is TGTGCCAGCAGTGACGGGCGACTAGCGGGAACCTACGAGCAGTACTTC.

Here the CDR3 DNA reads TGCAGCGTTGACCGGGGGAACATTCAGTACTTC. This encodes CSVDRGNIQYF. This chain links TRBV29-1 with TRBJ2-4; tentative D call: TRBD2 (6 bases). The length of the CDR3 is 11 residues. CDR1 and CDR2 (germline): SQVTM, ANQGSEA. V was shortened by 3 bases and J by 7 bases, with 7 bases between the two germline ends.

The CDR3 DNA is TGTGCCAGCAGCCCCAACTTAAACACCGGGGAGCTGTTTTTT. Translation gives CASSPNLNTGELFF. The chain couples TRBV6-6 to TRBJ2-2; D is ambiguous. The CDR3 spans 14 residues. V lost 6 bases and J lost 2, with 10 bases in between. Germline V gene lookup returns CDR1 MNHNY and CDR2 SVGAGI (reference sequence).

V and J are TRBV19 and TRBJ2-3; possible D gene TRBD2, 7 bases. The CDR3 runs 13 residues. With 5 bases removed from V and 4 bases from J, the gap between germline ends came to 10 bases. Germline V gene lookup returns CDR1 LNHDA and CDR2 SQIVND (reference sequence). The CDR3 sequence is CASSRGAPDTQYF. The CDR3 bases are TGTGCCAGTAGTCGGGGGGCACCAGATACGCAGTATTTT.

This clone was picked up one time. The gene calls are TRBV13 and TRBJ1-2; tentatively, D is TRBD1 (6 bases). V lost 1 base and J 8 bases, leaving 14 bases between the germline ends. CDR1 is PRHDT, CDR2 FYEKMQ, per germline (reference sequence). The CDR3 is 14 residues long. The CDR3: CASSLAQGVGGYTF. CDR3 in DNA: TGTGCCAGCAGCTTAGCACAGGGAGTGGGCGGCTACACCTTC.

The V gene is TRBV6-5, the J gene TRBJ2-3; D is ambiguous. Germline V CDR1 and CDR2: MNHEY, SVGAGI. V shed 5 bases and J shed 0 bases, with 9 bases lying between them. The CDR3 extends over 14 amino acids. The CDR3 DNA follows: TGTGCCAGCAGTCCCGGCTCTAGCACAGATACGCAGTATTTT. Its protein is CASSPGSSTDTQYF.

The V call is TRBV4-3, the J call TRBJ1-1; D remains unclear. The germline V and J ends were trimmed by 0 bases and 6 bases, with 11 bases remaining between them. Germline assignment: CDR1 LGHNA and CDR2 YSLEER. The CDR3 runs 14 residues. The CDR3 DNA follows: TGCGCCAGCAGCCAAGAGGGCGGGTTGCCTGAAGCTTTCTTT. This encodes CASSQEGGLPEAFF.

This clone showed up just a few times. For the CDR3, the DNA is TGTGCCAGCAGTTTAATGGGGGAAGGCACTGAAGCTTTCTTT. Amino acid sequence: CASSLMGEGTEAFF. The chain uses TRBV27 and TRBJ1-1; the D gene is possibly TRBD1 (5 bases). The CDR3 sequence is 14 residues long. The V end was cut by 2 bases, the J end by 4 bases, with 11 bases between. Germline CDR1 MNHEY, CDR2 SMNVEV (reference sequence).